This entry describes one TCR beta chain. This entry is derived from a study of T-cell memory formation after mild COVID-19. In the study overall: Largely donor-specific TCR clusters were found.

Each CDR3 protein is one row after TCRdb ran MiXCR on the 5' RACE reads. This sample yields roughly 250,000 distinct CDR3 sequences, of which roughly a sixth are seen a single time; around 21% belongs to the top ten. Trimming stripped 6 bases from V and 6 bases from J, with 14 bases between. The CDR3 contains 13 residues. The germline V gene encodes CDR1 MNHNY and CDR2 SVGAGI (reference sequence). Source material: PBMCs or a T cell subset sorted from them (not recorded which). The V and J genes are TRBV6-6 and TRBJ1-2; D might be TRBD1 (5 bases). The sequence was collected from a man aged 18 to 30 who had mild COVID-19 (a few samples of this study predate the infection). Cell type and time point are not known. CDR3 DNA sequence: TGTGCCAGCAGGGGGGTTATTACGGATGGCTACACCTTC. It encodes CASRGVITDGYTF.